These 18 T cell receptor beta chains came from one sample sequenced in a study of identical twins. MiXCR, run by TCRdb on the 5' RACE reads, gives a single entry per CDR3 protein. The sample shows 1.5 million to 2 million distinct CDR3 sequences, roughly 35% of them seen only once. The source material was cord blood. The receptors stem from a newborn girl in good health.

The chain has TRBV7-2 and TRBJ2-1; unclear D gene. In germline, CDR1 is SGHTA, CDR2 FQGNSA. The V gene lost 0 bases and the J gene lost 3 bases, with 15 bases spanning the gap. CDR3 size: 17 residues. CDR3: CASSLAPPRSSYNEQFF. CDR3 in DNA: TGTGCCAGCAGCTTAGCCCCCCCGCGTTCTAGCTACAATGAGCAGTTCTTC.

Turning to this clonotype: This may arise from a read error, as a much more abundant clone is one base away. V is TRBV6-2 or TRBV6-3 and J is TRBJ2-1; a possible D gene is TRBD1 (6 bases). In germline, CDR1 is MNHEY, CDR2 SVGEGT. The CDR3 length is 14 residues. The CDR3 region is CVSSFHRQANEQFF. The CDR3 coding sequence is TGTGTCAGCAGTTTCCACAGACAGGCCAATGAGCAGTTCTTC.

CDR3 bases: TGCGCCAGCAGCCTAGCGGGGGTGGATGCGCAGTATTTT. Translation gives CASSLAGVDAQYF. The rearrangement links TRBV5-1 to TRBJ2-3; TRBD2 agrees at 10 bases. CDR3 size: 13 residues. The germline V gene encodes CDR1 SGHRS and CDR2 YFSETQ. Unmatched junction bases numbered 6, after V lost 4 bases and J lost 10 bases.

The V and J genes are TRBV5-1 and TRBJ2-3, with 15 bases identical to TRBD2. Germline V gene sequence: CDR1 SGHRS, CDR2 YFSETQ. V lost 2 bases to trimming and J lost 5 bases; unmatched junction nucleotides: 6. CDR3 length equals 17 residues. CDR3 loop: CASSFRGTSGGQDTQYF. CDR3 coding DNA: TGCGCCAGCAGCTTCAGAGGGACTAGCGGGGGGCAAGATACGCAGTATTTT.

This clonotype has only a few counts. This chain links TRBV5-1 with TRBJ2-7; D remains ambiguous. Germline values: CDR1 SGHRS, CDR2 YFSETQ. This CDR3 is 14 amino acids long. Trimming took 0 bases from V and 4 from J, leaving 11 bases between them. CDR3 nucleotide sequence: TGCGCCAGCAGCTTGGGCGAGCCGTTGTACGAGCAGTACTTC. The encoded protein is CASSLGEPLYEQYF. The whole variable domain, remainder taken from reference TRBV5-1 and TRBJ2-7, is KAGVTQTPRYLIKTRGQQVTLSCSPISGHRSVSWYQQTPGQGLQFLFEYFSETQRNKGNFPGRFSGRQFSNSRSEMNVSTLELGDSALYLCASSLGEPLYEQYFGPGTRLTVT.

The chain joins TRBV29-1 to TRBJ2-3, with 8 bases aligning to TRBD2. CDR3 size: 13 residues. CDR1 and CDR2 (germline): SQVTM, ANQGSEA. The CDR3 region has the DNA TGCACCTTATATCGAGCGGGAGCAGATACGCAGTATTTT. Translation gives CTLYRAGADTQYF.

The J gene is TRBJ1-1, the V gene TRBV5-1; D may be TRBD1 (5 bases). In germline, CDR1 is SGHRS, CDR2 YFSETQ. Trimming removed 0 bases from V and 1 base from J, with 16 bases in between. The CDR3 is 17 amino acids. The DNA for the CDR3 is TGCGCCAGCAGCTTGGGTGGCCCCAGGGATGCGAACACTGAAGCTTTCTTT. Encoded protein: CASSLGGPRDANTEAFF. The full variable domain, in which reference TRBV5-1 and TRBJ1-1 provide the parts outside the CDR3, is KAGVTQTPRYLIKTRGQQVTLSCSPISGHRSVSWYQQTPGQGLQFLFEYFSETQRNKGNFPGRFSGRQFSNSRSEMNVSTLELGDSALYLCASSLGGPRDANTEAFFGQGTRLTVV.

This clonotype showed up just a few times. The chain carries TRBV20-1 and TRBJ2-1; no definite D call. Trimming removed 7 bases from V and 4 bases from J, with 14 bases in between. The CDR3 consists of 13 residues. The V gene's germline CDR1 is DFQATT and CDR2 SNEGSKA (reference sequence). The CDR3 sequence: CSGVVPGYNEQFF. CDR3 in DNA: TGCAGTGGAGTCGTCCCAGGATACAATGAGCAGTTCTTC.

This clonotype was picked up a small number of times. This chain connects TRBV24-1 to TRBJ2-1; 7 bases are a match to TRBD2. The germline CDR1 and CDR2 sequences are KGHDR and SFDVKD. J lost 5 bases, V lost 2 bases, and 5 bases had no gene match. The CDR3 loop spans 15 amino acids. CDR3 nucleotide sequence: TGTGCCACCAGTGATTATTGGGCGGGAGACAATGAGCAGTTCTTC. Encoded protein: CATSDYWAGDNEQFF.

The V and J genes are TRBV11-2 and TRBJ1-4; D is unresolved. V was cut by 8 bases and J by 5 bases, with 6 bases left in between. In germline, CDR1 is SGHAT, CDR2 FQNNGV. The CDR3 is 11 amino acids. Written as DNA, the CDR3 is TGTGCCAGCTTCCAGAATGAAAAACTGTTTTTT. Its protein is CASFQNEKLFF.

Turning to this clonotype: Possible read error: a much larger clone is one base away. CDR3 protein: CSATTRDERFF. The CDR3 DNA reads as TGCAGTGCAACAACTAGGGACGAGCGGTTCTTC. The gene calls are TRBV20-1 and TRBJ2-1; D assignment may be TRBD1 or TRBD2 (5 bases each). Germline V lookup: CDR1 DFQATT, CDR2 SNEGSKA (reference sequence). The CDR3 loop spans 11 amino acids.

The chain carries TRBV19 and TRBJ2-7; D is ambiguous. The CDR3 runs 14 residues. V lost 2 bases and J lost 5, with 13 bases in between. Germline CDR1 reads LNHDA; CDR2 reads SQIVND (reference sequence). CDR3 nucleotides: TGTGCCAGTAGTATAAGGTCCCAATGGAACGAGCAGTACTTC. This encodes CASSIRSQWNEQYF.

The rearrangement uses TRBV29-1 and TRBJ2-5, with 7 positions matching TRBD2. The length of the CDR3 is 12 residues. The J segment lost 11 bases and the V segment lost 6 bases, leaving 12 bases of the junction unmatched. In germline, CDR1 is SQVTM, CDR2 ANQGSEA. The CDR3 loop is CSVSGRAGEQYF. Here the CDR3 DNA reads TGCAGCGTCTCAGGCAGGGCGGGAGAGCAGTACTTC. Supplemented by reference TRBV29-1 and TRBJ2-5, the full variable domain reads SAVISQKPSRDICQRGTSLTIQCQVDSQVTMMFWYRQQPGQSLTLIATANQGSEATYESGFVIDKFPISRPNLTFSTLTVSNMSPEDSSIYLCSVSGRAGEQYFGPGTRLLVL.

This clonotype was seen only a few times. The J gene is TRBJ2-1, the V gene TRBV20-1; 9 bases map to TRBD2. The V segment lost 0 bases and the J segment 1 base; nucleotides outside the gene matches: 7. CDR1 is DFQATT, CDR2 SNEGSKA, per germline (reference sequence). This CDR3 spans 17 amino acids. CDR3 DNA: TGCAGTGCTAGAGATCCCCCTAGCGGGATTTCCTACAATGAGCAGTTCTTC. It translates to CSARDPPSGISYNEQFF.

The chain is built from TRBV12-3 or TRBV12-4 and TRBJ1-3; D is unclear. This CDR3 is built from 15 residues. V was shortened by 5 bases and J by 0 bases, with 11 bases between the two germline ends. In DNA, the CDR3 is TGTGCCAGCAGTGTTTTTCTGATCTCTGGAAACACCATATATTTT. Protein sequence: CASSVFLISGNTIYF.

This rearrangement joins TRBV5-1 to TRBJ2-3; D is undetermined. CDR1 is SGHRS, CDR2 YFSETQ, per germline. The length of the CDR3 is 15 residues. Trimming removed 1 base at V and 2 bases at J, with 11 bases between. The CDR3 reads CASSLWSPDTDTQYF. The CDR3 DNA reads TGCGCCAGCAGCTTGTGGAGTCCAGACACAGATACGCAGTATTTT.

The V and J genes are TRBV7-2 and TRBJ2-7, with D possibly being TRBD2 (6 bases). CDR1 SGHTA and CDR2 FQGNSA come from the germline V gene. Trimming took 1 base from V and 1 from J, leaving 17 bases between them. CDR3 length equals 17 residues. Written as DNA, the CDR3 is TGTGCCAGCAGCTTAGGAGGGCCTAGCGTAACGTCCTACGAGCAGTACTTC. It codes for CASSLGGPSVTSYEQYF. Supplemented by reference TRBV7-2 and TRBJ2-7, the full variable domain reads GAGVSQSPSNKVTEKGKDVELRCDPISGHTALYWYRQSLGQGLEFLIYFQGNSAPDKSGLPSDRFSAERTGGSVSTLTIQRTQQEDSAVYLCASSLGGPSVTSYEQYFGPGTRLTVT.

The genes are TRBV13 and TRBJ2-3; D is possibly TRBD2 (5 bases). From germline, CDR1 is PRHDT and CDR2 FYEKMQ (reference sequence). The CDR3 covers 15 residues. V was cut by 7 bases and J by 2 bases, with 16 bases left in between. The CDR3 here is CASTHIGSSTDTQYF. In DNA form, the CDR3 reads TGTGCCAGCACCCACATAGGGAGTTCCACAGATACGCAGTATTTT.